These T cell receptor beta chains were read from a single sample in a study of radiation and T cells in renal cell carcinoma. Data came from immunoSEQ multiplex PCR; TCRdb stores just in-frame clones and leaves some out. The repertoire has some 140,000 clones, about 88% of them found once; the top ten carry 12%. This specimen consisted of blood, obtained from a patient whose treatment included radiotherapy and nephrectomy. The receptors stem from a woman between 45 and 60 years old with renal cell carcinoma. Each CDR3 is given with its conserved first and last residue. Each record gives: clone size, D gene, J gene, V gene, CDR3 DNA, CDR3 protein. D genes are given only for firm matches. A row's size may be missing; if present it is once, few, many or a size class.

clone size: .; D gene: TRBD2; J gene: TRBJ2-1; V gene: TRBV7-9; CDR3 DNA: TGTGCCAGCGGACTAGCGGGGGGTCTCTACAATGAGCAGTTCTTC; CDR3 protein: CASGLAGGLYNEQFF
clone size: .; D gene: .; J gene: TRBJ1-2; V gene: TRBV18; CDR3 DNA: TGTGCCAGCTCACGAGGCAGGGAGGACTATGGCTACACCTTC; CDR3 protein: CASSRGREDYGYTF
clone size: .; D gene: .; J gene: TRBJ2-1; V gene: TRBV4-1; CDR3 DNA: TGCGCCAGCAGCCAAGATCGAGGAGGCAATGAGCAGTTCTTC; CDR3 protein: CASSQDRGGNEQFF
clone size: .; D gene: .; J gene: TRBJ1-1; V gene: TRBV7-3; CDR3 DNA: TGTGCCAGCAGCTTAAGCCCGGCAAACACTGAAGCTTTCTTT; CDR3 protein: CASSLSPANTEAFF
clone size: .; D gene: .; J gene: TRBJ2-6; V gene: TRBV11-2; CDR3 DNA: TGTGCCAGCAGCTTCTCCCGTTCGGGGGCCAACGTCCTGACTTTC; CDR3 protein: CASSFSRSGANVLTF
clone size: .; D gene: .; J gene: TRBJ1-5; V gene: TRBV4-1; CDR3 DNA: TGCGCCAGCAGTATGGGAGGCTCCAATCAGCCCCAGCATTTT; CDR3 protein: CASSMGGSNQPQHF
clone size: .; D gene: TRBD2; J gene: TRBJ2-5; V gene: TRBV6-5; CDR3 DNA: TGTGCCAGCAGCCCCACTAGCGGGGGGTGGGAGACCCAGTACTTC; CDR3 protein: CASSPTSGGWETQYF
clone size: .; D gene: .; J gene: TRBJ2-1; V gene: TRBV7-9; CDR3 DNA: TGTGCCAGCAGCTTAGTAGGGGTCGGTTCCTACAATGAGCAGTTCTTC; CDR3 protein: CASSLVGVGSYNEQFF
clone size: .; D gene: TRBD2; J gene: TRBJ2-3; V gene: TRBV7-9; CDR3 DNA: TGTGCCAGCAGCCCAAGCCGGGGGGGCCATACAGATACGCAGTATTTT; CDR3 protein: CASSPSRGGHTDTQYF
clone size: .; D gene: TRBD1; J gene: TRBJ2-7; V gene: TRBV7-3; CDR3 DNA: TGTGCCAGCAGCTTAGATACCGGGACAGGGGCGATCGAGCAGTACTTC; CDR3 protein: CASSLDTGTGAIEQYF
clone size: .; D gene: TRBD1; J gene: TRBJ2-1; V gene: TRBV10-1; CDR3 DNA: TGCGCCAGCAGTGTGGGACAGGGGTACGGTGAGCAGTTCTTC; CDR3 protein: CASSVGQGYGEQFF
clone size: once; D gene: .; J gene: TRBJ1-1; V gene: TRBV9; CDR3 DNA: TGTGCCAGCAGCGCCCCCCCCCTCACTGAAGCTTTCTTT; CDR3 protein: CASSAPPLTEAFF
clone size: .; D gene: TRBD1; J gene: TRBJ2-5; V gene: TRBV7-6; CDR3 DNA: TGTGCCAGCAGCTTGGACAGGGCCCAAGAGACCCAGTACTTC; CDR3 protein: CASSLDRAQETQYF
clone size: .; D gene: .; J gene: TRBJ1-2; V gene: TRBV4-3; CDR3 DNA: TGCGCCAGCAGCCAAGATCAGACGGGCTATGGCTACACCTTC; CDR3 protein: CASSQDQTGYGYTF
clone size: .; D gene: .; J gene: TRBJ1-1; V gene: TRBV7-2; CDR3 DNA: TGTGCCAGCAGCTTCCACACTGAAGCTTTCTTT; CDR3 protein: CASSFHTEAFF
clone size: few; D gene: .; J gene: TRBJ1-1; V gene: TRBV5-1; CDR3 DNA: TGCGCCAGCAGCTCCGCCAGCGGGCCTGGTGACACTGAAGCTTTCTTT; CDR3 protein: CASSSASGPGDTEAFF
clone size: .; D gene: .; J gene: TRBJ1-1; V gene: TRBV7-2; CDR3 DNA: TGTGCCAGCAGCTTTATGGGGTACACTGAAGCTTTCTTT; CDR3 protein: CASSFMGYTEAFF
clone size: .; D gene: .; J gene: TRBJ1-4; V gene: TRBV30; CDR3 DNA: TGTGCCTGGACCGAGGGGCAGGCTAATGAAAAACTGTTTTTT; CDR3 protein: CAWTEGQANEKLFF
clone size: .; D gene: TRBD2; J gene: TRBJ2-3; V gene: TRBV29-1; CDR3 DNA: TGCAGCGTTGATCTTAGCCTAGCGGGGGATACCAGCCCCACAGATACGCAGTATTTT; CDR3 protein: CSVDLSLAGDTSPTDTQYF
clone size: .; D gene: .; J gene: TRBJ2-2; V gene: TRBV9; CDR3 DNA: TGTGCCAGCAGCGTAGTTGAATACACCGGGGAGCTGTTTTTT; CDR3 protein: CASSVVEYTGELFF
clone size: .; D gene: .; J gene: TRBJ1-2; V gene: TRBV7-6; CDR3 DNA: TGTGCCAGCAGCTTAGACAGGTCTCGATTCTACACCTTC; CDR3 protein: CASSLDRSRFYTF
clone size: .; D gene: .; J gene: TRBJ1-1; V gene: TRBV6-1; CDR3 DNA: TGTGCCAGCAGGCGGGACACGGTTAACACTGAAGCTTTCTTT; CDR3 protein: CASRRDTVNTEAFF
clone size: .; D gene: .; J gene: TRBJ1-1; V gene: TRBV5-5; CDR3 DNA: TGTGCCAGCAGGCGAGGGGTTACCCCCACTGAAGCTTTCTTT; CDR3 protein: CASRRGVTPTEAFF
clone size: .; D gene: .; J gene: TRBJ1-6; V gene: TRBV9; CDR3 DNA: TGTGCCAGCAGCGTAGCGCGTCAAAATTCACCCCTCCACTTT; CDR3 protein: CASSVARQNSPLHF
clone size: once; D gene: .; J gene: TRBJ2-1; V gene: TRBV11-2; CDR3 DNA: TGTGCCAGCAGCTTAGTTGCAAGCAATGAGCAGTTCTTC; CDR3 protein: CASSLVASNEQFF
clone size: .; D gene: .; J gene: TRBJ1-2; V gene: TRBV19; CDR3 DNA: TGTGCCAGTAGTCCGGGGGGTGTCGGCGGCTACACCTTC; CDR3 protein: CASSPGGVGGYTF
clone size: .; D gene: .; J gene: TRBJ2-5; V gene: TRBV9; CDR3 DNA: TGTGCCATCTATACAAGCGAAAGAGAGACCCAGTACTTC; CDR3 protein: CAIYTSERETQYF
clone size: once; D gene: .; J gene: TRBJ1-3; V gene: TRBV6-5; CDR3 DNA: TGTGCCAGCGGCCCGACCGGAGGCTCTGGAAACACCATATATTTT; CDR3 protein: CASGPTGGSGNTIYF
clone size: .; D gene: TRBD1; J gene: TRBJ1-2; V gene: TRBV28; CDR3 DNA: TGTGCCAGCAGTAGACAGGGGGGAGTGGACTATGGCTACACCTTC; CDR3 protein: CASSRQGGVDYGYTF
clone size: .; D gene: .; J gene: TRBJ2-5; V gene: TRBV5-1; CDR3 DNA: TGCGCCAGCAGCTCCCTGGAGATCCAAGAGACCCAGTACTTC; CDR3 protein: CASSSLEIQETQYF
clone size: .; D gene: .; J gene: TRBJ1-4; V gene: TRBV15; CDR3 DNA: TGTGCCACCAGCAGAGATGCAGGGGATAATGAAAAACTGTTTTTT; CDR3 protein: CATSRDAGDNEKLFF
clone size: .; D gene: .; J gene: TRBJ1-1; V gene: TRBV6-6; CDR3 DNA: TGTGCCAGCAGCCGTCCCAGCGAAACTGAAGCTTTCTTT; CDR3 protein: CASSRPSETEAFF
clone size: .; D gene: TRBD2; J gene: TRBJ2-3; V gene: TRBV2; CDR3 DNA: TGTGCCAGCAGGGGCCCGGGACTAGCGGGGGAGGGTACGCAGTATTTT; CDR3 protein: CASRGPGLAGEGTQYF